This TCR beta chain stems from a study of cytomegalovirus exposure and HLA in healthy donors. CDR1 is MGHRA, CDR2 YSYEKL, per germline. Trimming cost V 0 bases and J 3 bases, with 15 bases left between them. This CDR3 comprises 17 residues. General study findings and limits: CMV serostatus stood as the only immune exposure information on hand.

Only a few counts were recorded for this clone. No antigen is known for it. The PCR employed 60 Vbeta primers together with 13 Jbeta primers. Generated by immunoSEQ multiplex PCR, the TCRdb table keeps only in-frame clones and is missing some. The repertoire includes 95,000 to 150,000 clones, 65% to 80% of them detected once, and roughly 13% sits in the top ten. The sequence was collected from a woman aged 55-70 years in good health and CMV-seropositive. This chain uses TRBV4-1 with TRBJ1-5, with D possibly TRBD1 on 6 matching bases. The sample taken for sequencing was PBMCs. CDR3 nucleotide sequence: TGCGCCAGCAGCCAAGAAAGAAGGGGGGGGATCAATCAGCCCCAGCATTTT. It is translated as CASSQERRGGINQPQHF.